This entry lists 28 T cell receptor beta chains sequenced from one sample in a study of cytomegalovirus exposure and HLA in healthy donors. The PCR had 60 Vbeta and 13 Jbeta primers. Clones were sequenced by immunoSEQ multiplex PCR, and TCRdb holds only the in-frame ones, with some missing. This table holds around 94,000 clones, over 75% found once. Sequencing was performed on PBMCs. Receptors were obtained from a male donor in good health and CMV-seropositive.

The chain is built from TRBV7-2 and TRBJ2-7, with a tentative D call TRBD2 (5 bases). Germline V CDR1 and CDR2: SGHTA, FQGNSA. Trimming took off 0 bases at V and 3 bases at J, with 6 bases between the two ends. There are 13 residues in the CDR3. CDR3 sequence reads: CASSLAGNYEQYF. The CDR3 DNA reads TGTGCCAGCAGCTTAGCCGGGAACTACGAGCAGTACTTC.

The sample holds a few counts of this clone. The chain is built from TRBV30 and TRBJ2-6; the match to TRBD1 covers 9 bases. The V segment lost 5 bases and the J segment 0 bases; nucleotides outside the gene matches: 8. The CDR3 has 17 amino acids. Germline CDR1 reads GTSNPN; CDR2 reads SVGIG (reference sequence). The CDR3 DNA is TGTGCCTGGCGATGGACAGGGGCTAACTCTGGGGCCAACGTCCTGACTTTC. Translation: CAWRWTGANSGANVLTF. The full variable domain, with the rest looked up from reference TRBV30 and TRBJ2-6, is SQTIHQWPATLVQPVGSPLSLECTVEGTSNPNLYWYRQAAGRGLQLLFYSVGIGQISSEVPQNLSASRPQDRQFILSSKKLLLSDSGFYLCAWRWTGANSGANVLTFGAGSRLTVL.

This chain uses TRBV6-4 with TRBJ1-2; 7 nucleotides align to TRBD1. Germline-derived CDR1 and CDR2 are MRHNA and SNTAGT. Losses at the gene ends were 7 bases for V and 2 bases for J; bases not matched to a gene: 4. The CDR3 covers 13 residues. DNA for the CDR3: TGTGCCAGCACCCCGACAGGGAACTATGGCTACACCTTC. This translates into CASTPTGNYGYTF.

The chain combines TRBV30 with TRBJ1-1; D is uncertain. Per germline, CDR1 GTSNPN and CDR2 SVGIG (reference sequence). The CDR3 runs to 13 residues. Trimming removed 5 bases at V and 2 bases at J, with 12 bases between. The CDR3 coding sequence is TGTGCCTGGGGGGAGGCATCCAACACTGAAGCTTTCTTT. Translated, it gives CAWGEASNTEAFF.

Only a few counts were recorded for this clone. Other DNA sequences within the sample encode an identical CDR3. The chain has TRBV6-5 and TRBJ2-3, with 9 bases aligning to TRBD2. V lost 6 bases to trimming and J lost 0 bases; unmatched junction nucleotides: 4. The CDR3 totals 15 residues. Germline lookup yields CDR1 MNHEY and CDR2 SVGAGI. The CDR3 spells CASRLAGASTDTQYF. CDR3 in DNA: TGTGCCAGCAGGTTAGCGGGGGCAAGCACAGATACGCAGTATTTT.

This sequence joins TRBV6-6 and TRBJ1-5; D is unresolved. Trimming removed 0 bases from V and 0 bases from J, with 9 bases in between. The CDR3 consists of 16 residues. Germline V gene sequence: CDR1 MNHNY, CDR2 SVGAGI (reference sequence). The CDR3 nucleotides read TGTGCCAGCAGTTACTCCGACGGGTATAGCAATCAGCCCCAGCATTTT. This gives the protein CASSYSDGYSNQPQHF.

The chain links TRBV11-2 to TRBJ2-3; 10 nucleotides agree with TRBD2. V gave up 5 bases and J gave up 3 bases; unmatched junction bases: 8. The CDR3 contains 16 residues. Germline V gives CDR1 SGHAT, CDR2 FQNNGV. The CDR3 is CASSTNSGGSTDTQYF. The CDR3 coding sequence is TGTGCCAGCAGCACCAATAGCGGGGGGTCTACAGATACGCAGTATTTT.

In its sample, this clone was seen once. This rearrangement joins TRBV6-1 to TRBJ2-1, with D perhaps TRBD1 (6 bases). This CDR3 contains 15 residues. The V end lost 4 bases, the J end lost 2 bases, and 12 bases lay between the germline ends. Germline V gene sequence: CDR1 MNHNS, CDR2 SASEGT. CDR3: CASSAGTKAYNEQFF. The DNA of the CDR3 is TGTGCCAGCAGTGCCGGGACAAAAGCCTACAATGAGCAGTTCTTC.

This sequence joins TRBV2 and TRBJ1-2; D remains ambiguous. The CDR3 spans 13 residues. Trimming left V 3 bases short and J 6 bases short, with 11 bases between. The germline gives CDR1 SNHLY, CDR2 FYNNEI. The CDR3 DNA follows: TGTGCCAGCAGTGATTACTCCATGGATGGCTACACCTTC. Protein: CASSDYSMDGYTF.

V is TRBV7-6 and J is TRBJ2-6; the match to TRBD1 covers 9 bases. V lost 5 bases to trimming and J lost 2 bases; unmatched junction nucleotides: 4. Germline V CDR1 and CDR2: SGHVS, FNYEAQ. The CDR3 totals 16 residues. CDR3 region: CASSHRTGAGANVLTF. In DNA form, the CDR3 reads TGTGCCAGCAGCCACCGGACAGGGGCTGGGGCCAACGTCCTGACTTTC. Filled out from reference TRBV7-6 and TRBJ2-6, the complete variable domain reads GAGVSQSPRYKVTKRGQDVALRCDPISGHVSLYWYRQALGQGPEFLTYFNYEAQQDKSGLPNDRFSAERPEGSISTLTIQRTEQRDSAMYRCASSHRTGAGANVLTFGAGSRLTVL.

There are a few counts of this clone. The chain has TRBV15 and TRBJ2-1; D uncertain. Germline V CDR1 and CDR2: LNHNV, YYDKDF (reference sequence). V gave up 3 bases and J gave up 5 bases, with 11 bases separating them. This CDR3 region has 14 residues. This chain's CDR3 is CATSSREVHNEQFF. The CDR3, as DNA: TGTGCCACCAGCAGTCGAGAGGTTCACAATGAGCAGTTCTTC. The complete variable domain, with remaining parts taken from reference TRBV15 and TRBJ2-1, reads DAMVIQNPRYQVTQFGKPVTLSCSQTLNHNVMYWYQQKSSQAPKLLFHYYDKDFNNEADTPDNFQSRRPNTSFCFLDIRSPGLGDTAMYLCATSSREVHNEQFFGPGTRLTVL.

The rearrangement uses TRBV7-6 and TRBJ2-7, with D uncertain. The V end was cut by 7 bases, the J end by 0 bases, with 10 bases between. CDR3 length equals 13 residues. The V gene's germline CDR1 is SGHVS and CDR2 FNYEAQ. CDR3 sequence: CASTVGASYEQYF. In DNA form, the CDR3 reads TGTGCCAGCACAGTAGGAGCCTCCTACGAGCAGTACTTC.

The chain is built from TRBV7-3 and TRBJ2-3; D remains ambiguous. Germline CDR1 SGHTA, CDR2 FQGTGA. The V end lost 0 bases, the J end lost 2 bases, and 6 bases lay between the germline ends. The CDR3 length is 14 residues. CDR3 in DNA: TGTGCCAGCAGCTTAACTGGCTCCACAGATACGCAGTATTTT. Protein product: CASSLTGSTDTQYF.

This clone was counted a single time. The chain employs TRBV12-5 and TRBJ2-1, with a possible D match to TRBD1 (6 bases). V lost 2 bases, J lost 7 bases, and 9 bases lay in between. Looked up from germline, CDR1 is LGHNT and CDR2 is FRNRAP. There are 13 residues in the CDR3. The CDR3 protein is CASGLTGMNEQFF. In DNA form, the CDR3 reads TGTGCTAGTGGTTTGACAGGGATGAATGAGCAGTTCTTC.

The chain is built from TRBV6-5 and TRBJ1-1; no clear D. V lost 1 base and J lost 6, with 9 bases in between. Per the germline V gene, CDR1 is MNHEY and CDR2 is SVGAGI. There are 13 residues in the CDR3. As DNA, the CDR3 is TGTGCCAGCAGTTACTTTAGCAACGCTGAAGCTTTCTTT. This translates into CASSYFSNAEAFF.

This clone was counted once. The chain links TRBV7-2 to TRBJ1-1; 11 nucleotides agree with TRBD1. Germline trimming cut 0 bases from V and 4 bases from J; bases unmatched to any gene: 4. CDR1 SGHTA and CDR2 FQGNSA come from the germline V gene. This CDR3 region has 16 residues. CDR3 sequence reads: CASSLAKGQGATEAFF. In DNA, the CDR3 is TGTGCCAGCAGCTTAGCGAAAGGACAGGGGGCCACTGAAGCTTTCTTT.

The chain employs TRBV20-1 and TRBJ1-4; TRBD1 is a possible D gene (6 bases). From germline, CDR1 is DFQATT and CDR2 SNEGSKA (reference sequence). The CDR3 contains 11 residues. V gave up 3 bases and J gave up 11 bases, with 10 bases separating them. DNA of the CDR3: TGCAGTGCTAGCCCAGGGGAGAAACTGTTTTTT. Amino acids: CSASPGEKLFF.

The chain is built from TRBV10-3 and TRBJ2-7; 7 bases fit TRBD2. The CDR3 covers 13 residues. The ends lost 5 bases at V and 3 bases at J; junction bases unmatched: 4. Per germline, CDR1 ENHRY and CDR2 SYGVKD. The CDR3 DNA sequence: TGTGCCATCAGTTCTAGCGGAGGCTACGAGCAGTACTTC. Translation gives CAISSSGGYEQYF.

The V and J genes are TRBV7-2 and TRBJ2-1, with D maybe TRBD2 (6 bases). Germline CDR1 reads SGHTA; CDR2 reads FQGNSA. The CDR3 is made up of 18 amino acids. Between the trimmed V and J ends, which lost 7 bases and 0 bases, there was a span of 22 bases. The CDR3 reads CASTLGTFPLSSYNEQFF. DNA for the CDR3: TGTGCCAGCACCCTGGGGACTTTTCCCCTAAGCTCCTACAATGAGCAGTTCTTC.

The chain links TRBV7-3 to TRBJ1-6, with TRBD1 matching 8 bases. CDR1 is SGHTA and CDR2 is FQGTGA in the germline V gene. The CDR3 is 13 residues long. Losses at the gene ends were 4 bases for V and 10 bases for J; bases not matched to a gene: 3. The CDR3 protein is CASSSQGGSPLHF. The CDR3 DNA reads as TGTGCCAGCAGCTCACAGGGGGGATCACCCCTCCACTTT. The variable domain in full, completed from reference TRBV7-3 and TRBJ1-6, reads GAGVSQTPSNKVTEKGKYVELRCDPISGHTALYWYRQSLGQGPEFLIYFQGTGAADDSGLPNDRFFAVRPEGSVSTLKIQRTERGDSAVYLCASSSQGGSPLHFGNGTRLTVT.

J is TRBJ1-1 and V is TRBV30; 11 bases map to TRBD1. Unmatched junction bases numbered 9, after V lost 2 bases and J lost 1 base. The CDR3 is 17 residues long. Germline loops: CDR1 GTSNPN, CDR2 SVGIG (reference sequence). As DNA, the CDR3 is TGTGCCTGGAGTCCCGGACAGGGGGCGTCAAGGAACACTGAAGCTTTCTTT. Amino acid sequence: CAWSPGQGASRNTEAFF.

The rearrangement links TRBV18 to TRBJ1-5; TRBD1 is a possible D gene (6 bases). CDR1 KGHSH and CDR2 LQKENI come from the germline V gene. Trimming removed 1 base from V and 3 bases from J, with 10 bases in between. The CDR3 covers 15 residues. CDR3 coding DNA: TGTGCCAGCTCACCACAACAGGGTTTCAATCAGCCCCAGCATTTT. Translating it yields CASSPQQGFNQPQHF.

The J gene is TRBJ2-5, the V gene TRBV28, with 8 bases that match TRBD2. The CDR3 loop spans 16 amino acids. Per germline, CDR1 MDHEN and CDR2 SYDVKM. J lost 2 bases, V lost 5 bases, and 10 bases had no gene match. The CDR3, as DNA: TGTGCCAGCAGTCCGAATAGCGGGGCTAATCAAGAGACCCAGTACTTC. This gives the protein CASSPNSGANQETQYF.

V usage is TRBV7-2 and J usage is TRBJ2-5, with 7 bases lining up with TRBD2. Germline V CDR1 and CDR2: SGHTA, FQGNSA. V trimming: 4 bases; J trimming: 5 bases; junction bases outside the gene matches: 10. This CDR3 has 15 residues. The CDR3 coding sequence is TGTGCCAGCAGCTACGGAGGACTAGTAGGGGAGACCCAGTACTTC. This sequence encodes CASSYGGLVGETQYF.

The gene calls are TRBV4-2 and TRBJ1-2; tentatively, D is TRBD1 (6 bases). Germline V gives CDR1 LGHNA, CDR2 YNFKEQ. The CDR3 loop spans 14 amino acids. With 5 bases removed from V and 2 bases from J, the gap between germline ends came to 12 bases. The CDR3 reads CASSSKGENYGYTF. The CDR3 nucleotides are TGTGCCAGCAGCTCAAAGGGGGAAAACTATGGCTACACCTTC.

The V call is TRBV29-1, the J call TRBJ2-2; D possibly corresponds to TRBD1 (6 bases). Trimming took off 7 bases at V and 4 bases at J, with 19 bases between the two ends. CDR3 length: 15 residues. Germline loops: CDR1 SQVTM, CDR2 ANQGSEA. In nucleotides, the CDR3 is TGCAGCGCCGAGAGGTCGCCAGGGGCCACCGGGGAGCTGTTTTTT. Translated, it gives CSAERSPGATGELFF.

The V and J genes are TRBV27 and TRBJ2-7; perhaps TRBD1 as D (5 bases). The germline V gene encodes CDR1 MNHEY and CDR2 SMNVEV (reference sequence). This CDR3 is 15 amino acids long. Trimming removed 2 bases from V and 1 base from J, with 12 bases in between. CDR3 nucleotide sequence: TGTGCCAGCAGTTTACAGGGCCCGGTTTCCTACGAGCAGTACTTC. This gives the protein CASSLQGPVSYEQYF.

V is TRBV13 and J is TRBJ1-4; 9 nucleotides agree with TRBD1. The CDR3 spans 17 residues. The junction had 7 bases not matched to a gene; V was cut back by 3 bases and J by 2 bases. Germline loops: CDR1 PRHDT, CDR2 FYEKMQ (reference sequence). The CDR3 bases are TGTGCCAGCAGCTTCGGGACAGGGTCTGTGACTAATGAAAAACTGTTTTTT. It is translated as CASSFGTGSVTNEKLFF.